Listed below are T cell receptor beta chains from one sample, sequenced in a study of immune evolution from preneoplasia to lung adenocarcinoma. TCRdb keeps only in-frame clones here, not all; method: immunoSEQ multiplex PCR. The sample records 11,000 to 15,000 clones, approximately 81% being singletons. Sequenced sample: FFPE minimally invasive lung adenocarcinoma tissue. These receptors all stem from a person aged 70 to 85 with lung adenocarcinoma. Each CDR3 is given with its conserved first and last residue. Fields, in order: clone size, V gene, J gene, D gene, CDR3 protein, CDR3 DNA. D genes are given only for firm matches. Clone sizes are given selectively: once, few, many, or a class where the clone is expanded.

NA,TRBV5-8,TRBJ2-1,TRBD2,CASSYLGLAGVGSYNEQFF,TGTGCCAGCAGCTATTTGGGACTAGCGGGAGTCGGCTCCTACAATGAGCAGTTCTTC
NA,TRBV28,TRBJ2-1,NA,CASTRQSSYNEQFF,TGTGCCAGCACAAGACAGAGCTCCTACAATGAGCAGTTCTTC
NA,TRBV15,TRBJ2-2,NA,CATSRGPTGELFF,TGTGCCACCAGCAGAGGACCGACCGGGGAGCTGTTTTTT
NA,TRBV6-1,TRBJ2-7,NA,CASSATITSYEQYF,TGTGCCAGCAGTGCGACCATAACCTCCTACGAGCAGTACTTC
NA,TRBV10-1,TRBJ2-3,NA,CASSPPSTSTQYF,TGCGCCAGCAGTCCTCCTTCGACTAGTACGCAGTATTTT
NA,TRBV13,TRBJ1-4,NA,CASSLGQGEKLFF,TGTGCCAGCAGCTTAGGACAGGGTGAAAAACTGTTTTTT
NA,TRBV6-1,TRBJ2-7,NA,CASSDSYEQYF,TGTGCCAGCAGTGACAGCTACGAGCAGTACTTC
NA,TRBV6-5,TRBJ2-7,TRBD1,CASSGVGRGSNEQYF,TGTGCCAGCAGTGGGGTCGGCAGGGGGAGCAACGAGCAGTACTTC
NA,TRBV15,TRBJ2-6,TRBD1,CATRSGTGPSGANVLTF,TGTGCCACCAGATCCGGGACAGGTCCTTCTGGGGCCAACGTCCTGACTTTC
few,TRBV30,TRBJ2-2,TRBD2,CAWGTSGYTGELFF,TGTGCCTGGGGGACTAGCGGGTACACCGGGGAGCTGTTTTTT
NA,TRBV7-7,TRBJ1-4,TRBD1,CASSLGQGTNEKLFF,TGTGCTAGCAGCTTGGGACAGGGCACTAATGAAAAACTGTTTTTT
NA,TRBV7-8,TRBJ2-2,NA,CASSLDQGGTGELFF,TGTGCCAGCAGCTTAGATCAGGGTGGAACCGGGGAGCTGTTTTTT
NA,TRBV7-8,TRBJ2-3,NA,CASSLESTQYF,TGTGCCAGCAGCTTAGAGAGTACGCAGTATTTT
NA,TRBV30,TRBJ1-5,NA,CAWRDSNQPQHF,TGTGCCTGGAGGGATAGCAATCAGCCCCAGCATTTT
NA,TRBV2,TRBJ2-1,NA,CASSGLAAFGNEQFF,TGTGCCAGCAGTGGTCTAGCAGCCTTTGGCAATGAGCAGTTCTTC